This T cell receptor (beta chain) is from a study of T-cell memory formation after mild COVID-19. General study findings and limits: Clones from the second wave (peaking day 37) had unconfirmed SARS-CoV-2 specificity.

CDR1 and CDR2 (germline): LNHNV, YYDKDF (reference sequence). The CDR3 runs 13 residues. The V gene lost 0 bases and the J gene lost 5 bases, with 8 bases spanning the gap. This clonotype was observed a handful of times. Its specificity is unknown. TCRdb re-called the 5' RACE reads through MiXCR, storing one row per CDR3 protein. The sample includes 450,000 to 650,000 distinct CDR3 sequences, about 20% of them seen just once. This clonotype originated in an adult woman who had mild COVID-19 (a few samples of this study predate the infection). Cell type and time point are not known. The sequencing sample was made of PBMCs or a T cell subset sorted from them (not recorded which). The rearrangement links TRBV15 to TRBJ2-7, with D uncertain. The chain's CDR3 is CATSRDPLDEQYF. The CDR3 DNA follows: TGTGCCACCAGCAGAGATCCCCTAGACGAGCAGTACTTC. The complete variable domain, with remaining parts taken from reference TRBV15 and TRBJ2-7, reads DAMVIQNPRYQVTQFGKPVTLSCSQTLNHNVMYWYQQKSSQAPKLLFHYYDKDFNNEADTPDNFQSRRPNTSFCFLDIRSPGLGDTAMYLCATSRDPLDEQYFGPGTRLTVT.